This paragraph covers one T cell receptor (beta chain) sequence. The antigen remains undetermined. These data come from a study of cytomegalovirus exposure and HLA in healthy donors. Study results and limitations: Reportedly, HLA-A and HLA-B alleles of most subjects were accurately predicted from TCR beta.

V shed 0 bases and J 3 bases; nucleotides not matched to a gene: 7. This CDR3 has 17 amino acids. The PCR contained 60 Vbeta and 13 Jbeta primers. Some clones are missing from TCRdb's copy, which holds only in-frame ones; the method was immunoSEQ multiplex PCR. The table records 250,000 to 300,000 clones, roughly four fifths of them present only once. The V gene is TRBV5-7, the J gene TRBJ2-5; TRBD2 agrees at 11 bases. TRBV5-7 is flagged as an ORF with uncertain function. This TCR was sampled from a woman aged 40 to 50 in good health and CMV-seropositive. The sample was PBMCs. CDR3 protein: CASSLDLSGRAEETQYF. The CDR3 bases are TGTGCCAGCAGCTTGGATCTTAGCGGGAGGGCCGAAGAGACCCAGTACTTC.